These 5 T cell receptor beta chains were all obtained from the same sample, sequenced in a study of CD8+ T cells in alopecia areata. Following RNA extraction, reverse transcription yielded cDNA that acted as the sequencing template. Clones were sequenced by immunoSEQ multiplex PCR, and TCRdb holds only the in-frame ones, with some missing. The sample lists approximately 150,000 clones; around 47% were seen once. The sequencing sample was made of CD4+ T cells sorted from blood. The receptors were sampled from a human donor with alopecia areata.

Details on this clone: Other DNA sequences in this specimen translate into the identical CDR3. The V and J genes are TRBV20-1 and TRBJ2-5; D unclear. The CDR3 extends over 9 amino acids. V gave up 6 bases and J gave up 4 bases, with 3 bases separating them. Germline V gene sequence: CDR1 DFQATT, CDR2 SNEGSKA (reference sequence). The DNA for the CDR3 is TGCAGTGCGGGAGAGACCCAGTACTTC. Its protein is CSAGETQYF.

This CDR3 reads CASSHFWADYEQYF. In DNA form, the CDR3 reads TGCGCCAGCAGTCACTTTTGGGCAGACTACGAGCAGTACTTC. The chain couples TRBV23-1 to TRBJ2-7; unclear D gene. TRBV23-1 has ORF status, its function being uncertain. Trimming shortened V by 3 bases and J by 3 bases, and 12 bases separated the two germline ends. The length of the CDR3 is 14 residues.

V and J are TRBV7-9 and TRBJ2-1, with 10 bases identical to TRBD2. Losses at the gene ends were 2 bases for V and 9 bases for J; bases not matched to a gene: 7. This CDR3 contains 15 residues. Germline V gene data show CDR1 as SEHNR and CDR2 as FQNEAQ (reference sequence). CDR3 residues: CASSLLLAGEREQFF. The CDR3 DNA sequence: TGTGCCAGCAGCTTATTGCTAGCGGGAGAGCGTGAGCAGTTCTTC.

The chain carries TRBV4-2 and TRBJ2-2, with TRBD2 matching over 7 bases. The CDR3 spans 17 residues. The V segment lost 4 bases and the J segment 1 base; nucleotides outside the gene matches: 9. Germline V gives CDR1 LGHNA, CDR2 YNFKEQ. The CDR3 protein is CASSPPDAGVNTGELFF. The CDR3 DNA is TGTGCCAGCAGCCCGCCCGATGCGGGAGTGAACACCGGGGAGCTGTTTTTT.

This sequence joins TRBV30 and TRBJ2-1, with 9 bases matching TRBD1. CDR1 is GTSNPN, CDR2 SVGIG, per germline (reference sequence). The V gene end was trimmed by 1 base and the J gene end by 7 bases; junction bases not matched to a gene: 5. CDR3 length: 14 residues. The CDR3 DNA sequence: TGTGCCTGGAGTGATACAGGGGGCAGGAATGAGCAGTTCTTC. Protein: CAWSDTGGRNEQFF. Complete variable domain (other parts from reference TRBV30 and TRBJ2-1): SQTIHQWPATLVQPVGSPLSLECTVEGTSNPNLYWYRQAAGRGLQLLFYSVGIGQISSEVPQNLSASRPQDRQFILSSKKLLLSDSGFYLCAWSDTGGRNEQFFGPGTRLTVL.